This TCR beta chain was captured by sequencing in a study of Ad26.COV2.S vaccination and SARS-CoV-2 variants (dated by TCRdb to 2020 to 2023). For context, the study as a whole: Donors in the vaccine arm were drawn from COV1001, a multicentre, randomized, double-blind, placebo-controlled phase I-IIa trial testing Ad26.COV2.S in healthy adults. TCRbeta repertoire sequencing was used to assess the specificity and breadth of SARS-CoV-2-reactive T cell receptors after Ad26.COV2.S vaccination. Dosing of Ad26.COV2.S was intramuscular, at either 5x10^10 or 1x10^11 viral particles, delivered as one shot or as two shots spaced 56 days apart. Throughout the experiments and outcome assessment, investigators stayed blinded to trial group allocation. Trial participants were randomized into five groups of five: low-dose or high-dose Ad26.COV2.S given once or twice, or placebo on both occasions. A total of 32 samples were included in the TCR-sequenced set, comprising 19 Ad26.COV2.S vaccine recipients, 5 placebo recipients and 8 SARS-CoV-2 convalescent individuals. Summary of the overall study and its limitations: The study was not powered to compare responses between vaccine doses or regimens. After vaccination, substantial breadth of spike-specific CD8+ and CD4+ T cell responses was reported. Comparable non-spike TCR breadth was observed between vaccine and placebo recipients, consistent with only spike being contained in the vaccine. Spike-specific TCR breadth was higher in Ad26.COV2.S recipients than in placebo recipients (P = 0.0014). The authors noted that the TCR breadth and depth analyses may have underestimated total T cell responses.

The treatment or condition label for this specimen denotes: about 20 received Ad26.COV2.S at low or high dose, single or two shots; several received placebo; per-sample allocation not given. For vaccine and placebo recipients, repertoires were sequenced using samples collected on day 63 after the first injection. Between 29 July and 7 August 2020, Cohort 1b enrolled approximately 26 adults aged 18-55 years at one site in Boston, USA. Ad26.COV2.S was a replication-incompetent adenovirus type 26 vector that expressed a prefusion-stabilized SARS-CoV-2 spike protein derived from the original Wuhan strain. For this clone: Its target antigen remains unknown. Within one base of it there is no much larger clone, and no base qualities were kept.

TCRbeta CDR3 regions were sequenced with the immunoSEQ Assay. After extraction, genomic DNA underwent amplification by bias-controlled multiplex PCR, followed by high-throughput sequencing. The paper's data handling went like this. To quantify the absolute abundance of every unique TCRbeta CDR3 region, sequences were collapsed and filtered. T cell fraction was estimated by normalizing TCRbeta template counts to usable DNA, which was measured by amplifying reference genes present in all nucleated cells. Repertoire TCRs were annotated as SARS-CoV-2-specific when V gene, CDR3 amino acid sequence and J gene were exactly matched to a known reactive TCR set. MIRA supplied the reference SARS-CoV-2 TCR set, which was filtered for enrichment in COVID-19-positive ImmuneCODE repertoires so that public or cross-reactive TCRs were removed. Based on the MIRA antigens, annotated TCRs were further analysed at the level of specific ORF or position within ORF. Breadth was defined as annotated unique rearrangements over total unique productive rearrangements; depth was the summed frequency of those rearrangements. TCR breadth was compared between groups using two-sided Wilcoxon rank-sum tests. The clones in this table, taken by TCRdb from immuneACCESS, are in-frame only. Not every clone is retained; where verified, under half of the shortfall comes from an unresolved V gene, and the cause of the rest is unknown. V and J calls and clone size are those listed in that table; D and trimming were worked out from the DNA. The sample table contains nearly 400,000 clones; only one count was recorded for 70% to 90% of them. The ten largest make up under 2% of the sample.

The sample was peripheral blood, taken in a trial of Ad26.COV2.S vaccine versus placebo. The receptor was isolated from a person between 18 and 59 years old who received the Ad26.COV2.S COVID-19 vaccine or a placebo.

The DNA sequence follows: TGTGCCAGCAGCTGGGAGGGTAAGGCTGAGCAGTTCTTC. This is translated as CASSWEGKAEQFF. Recombination connected TRBV5-8 to TRBJ2-1, and TRBD2 aligns with 7 junction nucleotides. The CDR3 contains 13 residues, cysteine and phenylalanine counted. The only DNA kept is the CDR3, 39 bases in frame from the first base. V lost 3 bases and J lost 9 bases, and the count of bases not matched to a germline gene is 6. The germline V gene provides CDR1 SGHTS and CDR2 YDEGEE.